This T cell receptor (beta chain) was captured in a study of blood T cell repertoires in COVID-19. On the study more broadly: Sites across the United States, Italy and Spain contributed samples from acute and convalescent COVID-19.

Germline assignment: CDR1 SGHRS and CDR2 YFSETQ. The CDR3 sequence is 14 residues long. The trim removed 1 base at V and 6 bases at J, leaving 7 bases unmatched. Authors' analysis steps: For nucleated cells, counts were estimated from reference gene primer amplification. Clones were sequenced by immunoSEQ multiplex PCR, and TCRdb holds only the in-frame ones, with some missing. That table is the source of V, J and clone size, and D and trimming were worked out from the DNA. The data hold some 55,000 clones, with around nine tenths observed a single time. The chain uses TRBV5-1 and TRBJ2-7; 7 bases are shared with TRBD1. The clonotype originates from a woman aged 40-49 years with active COVID-19. The sequencing sample was made of peripheral blood. CDR3: CASSLLTGEAEQYF. For the CDR3, the DNA is TGCGCCAGCAGCTTGCTTACAGGGGAAGCCGAGCAGTACTTC. The variable domain in full, with the rest retrieved from reference TRBV5-1 and TRBJ2-7, is KAGVTQTPRYLIKTRGQQVTLSCSPISGHRSVSWYQQTPGQGLQFLFEYFSETQRNKGNFPGRFSGRQFSNSRSEMNVSTLELGDSALYLCASSLLTGEAEQYFGPGTRLTVT.